There are many counts of the clone carrying this TCR beta chain. As yet, its antigen is unknown. Donors gave roughly 5 to 8 ml heparinized peripheral whole blood. This entry comes from a study of T cell clonality in common variable immunodeficiency. Equal genomic DNA amounts from CVID and control samples were sequenced. The data were produced by immunoSEQ multiplex PCR, yet TCRdb's version contains in-frame clones alone and is incomplete. The table lists around 29,000 clones, no singletons, with 10% to 15% in the top ten. Study results and caveats: CVID patient heterogeneity limited repertoire-clinical complication correlations. Fewer deletions and N-nucleotide insertions were reportedly seen in common variable immunodeficiency TCR beta sequences.

The source is a person aged 18-69 years in good health. Sequencing was carried out using peripheral blood mononuclear cells.

The sequenced part of the CDR3 DNA is TGCGCCAGCAGATCCAAGGGGTATGGGGACAGGGGAATCAACGAG. Protein: CASRSKGYGDRGINE. Given in full, the CDR3 is CASRSKGYGDRGINEQYF. The chain recombines TRBV5-1 with TRBJ2-7, with TRBD1 matching over 10 bases. The read gets to within 3 residues of the CDR3 end, and the germline J gene fills in the rest. The V segment lost 5 bases and the J segment 5 bases; nucleotides outside the gene matches: 19. The germline V gene has CDR1 SGHRS and CDR2 YFSETQ. The CDR3 has 18 amino acids.